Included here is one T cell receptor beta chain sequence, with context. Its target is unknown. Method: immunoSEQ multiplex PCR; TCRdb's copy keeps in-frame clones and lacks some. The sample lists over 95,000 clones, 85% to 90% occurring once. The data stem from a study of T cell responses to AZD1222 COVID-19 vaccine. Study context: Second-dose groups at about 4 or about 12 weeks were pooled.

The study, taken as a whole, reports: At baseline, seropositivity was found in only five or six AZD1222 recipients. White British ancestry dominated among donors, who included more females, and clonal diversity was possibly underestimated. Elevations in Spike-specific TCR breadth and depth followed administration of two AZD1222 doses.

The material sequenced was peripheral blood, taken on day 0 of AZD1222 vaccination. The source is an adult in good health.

CDR3 protein: CASSRDHSPSPLHF. CDR3 DNA: TGTGCCAGCAGCCGGGATCACTCGCCTTCACCCCTCCACTTT. The chain combines TRBV5-4 with TRBJ1-6; D unresolved. From germline, CDR1 is SGHNT and CDR2 YYREEE (reference sequence). Trimming cost V 4 bases and J 9 bases, with 14 bases left between them. The CDR3 runs to 14 residues.